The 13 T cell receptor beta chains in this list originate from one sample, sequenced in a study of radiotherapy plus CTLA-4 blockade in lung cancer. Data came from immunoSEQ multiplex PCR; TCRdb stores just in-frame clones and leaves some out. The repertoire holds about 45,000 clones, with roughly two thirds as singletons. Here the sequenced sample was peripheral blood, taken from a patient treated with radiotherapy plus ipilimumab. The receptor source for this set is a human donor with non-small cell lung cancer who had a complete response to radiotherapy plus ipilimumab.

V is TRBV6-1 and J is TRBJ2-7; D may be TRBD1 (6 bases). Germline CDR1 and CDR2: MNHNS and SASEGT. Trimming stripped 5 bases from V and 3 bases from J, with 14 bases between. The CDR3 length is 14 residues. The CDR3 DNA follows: TGTGCCAGCAGTTTCAGGGGAGAAAGCTACGAGCAGTACTTC. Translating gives CASSFRGESYEQYF.

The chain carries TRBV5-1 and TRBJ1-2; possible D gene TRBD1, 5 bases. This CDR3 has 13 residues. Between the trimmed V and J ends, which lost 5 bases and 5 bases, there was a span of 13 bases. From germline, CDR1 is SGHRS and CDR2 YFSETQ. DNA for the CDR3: TGCGCCAGCAGGACAACAGGCCTGTATGGCTACACCTTC. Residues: CASRTTGLYGYTF.

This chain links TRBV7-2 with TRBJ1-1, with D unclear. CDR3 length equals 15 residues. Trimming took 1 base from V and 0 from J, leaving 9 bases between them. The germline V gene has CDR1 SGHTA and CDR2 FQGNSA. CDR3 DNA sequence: TGTGCCAGCAGCTTAGTGCGGCAGATGAACACTGAAGCTTTCTTT. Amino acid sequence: CASSLVRQMNTEAFF.

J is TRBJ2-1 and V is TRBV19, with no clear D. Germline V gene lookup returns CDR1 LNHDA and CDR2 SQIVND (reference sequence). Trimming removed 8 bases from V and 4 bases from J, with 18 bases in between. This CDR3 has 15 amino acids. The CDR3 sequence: CASRESFTHYNEQFF. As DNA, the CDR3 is TGTGCCAGTCGAGAAAGCTTTACCCATTACAATGAGCAGTTCTTC.

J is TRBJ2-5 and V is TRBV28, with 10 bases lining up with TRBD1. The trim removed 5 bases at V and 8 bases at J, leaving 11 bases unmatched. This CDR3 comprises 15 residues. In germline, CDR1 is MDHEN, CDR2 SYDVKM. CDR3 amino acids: CASSNSDRGQGTQYF. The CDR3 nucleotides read TGTGCCAGCAGTAATTCCGACAGGGGGCAAGGAACCCAGTACTTC.

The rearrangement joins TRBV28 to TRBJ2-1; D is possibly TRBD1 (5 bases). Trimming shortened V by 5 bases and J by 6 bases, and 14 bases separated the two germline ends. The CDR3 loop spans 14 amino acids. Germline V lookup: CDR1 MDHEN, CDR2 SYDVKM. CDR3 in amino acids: CASSPRVDSNEQFF. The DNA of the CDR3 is TGTGCCAGCAGTCCCAGGGTGGATAGCAATGAGCAGTTCTTC. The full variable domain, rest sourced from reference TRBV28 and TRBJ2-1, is DVKVTQSSRYLVKRTGEKVFLECVQDMDHENMFWYRQDPGLGLRLIYFSYDVKMKEKGDIPEGYSVSREKKERFSLILESASTNQTSMYLCASSPRVDSNEQFFGPGTRLTVL.

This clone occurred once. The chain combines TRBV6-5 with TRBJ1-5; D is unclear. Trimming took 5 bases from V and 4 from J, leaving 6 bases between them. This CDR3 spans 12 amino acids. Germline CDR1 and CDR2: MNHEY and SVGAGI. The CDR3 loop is CASSTGNQPQHF. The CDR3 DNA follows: TGTGCCAGCAGTACCGGGAATCAGCCCCAGCATTTT.

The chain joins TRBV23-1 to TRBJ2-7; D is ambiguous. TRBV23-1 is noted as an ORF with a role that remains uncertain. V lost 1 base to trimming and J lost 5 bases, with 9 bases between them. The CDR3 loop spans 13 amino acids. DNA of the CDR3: TGCGCCAGCAGTCAATGGCCCAACGACGAGCAGTACTTC. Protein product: CASSQWPNDEQYF.

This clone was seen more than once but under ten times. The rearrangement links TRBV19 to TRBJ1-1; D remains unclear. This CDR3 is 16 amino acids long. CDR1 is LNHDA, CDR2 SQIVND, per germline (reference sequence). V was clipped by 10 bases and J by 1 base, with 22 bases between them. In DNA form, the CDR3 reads TGTGCCACTCACCCTCGGGGTGTCCGGGGGAACACTGAAGCTTTCTTT. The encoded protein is CATHPRGVRGNTEAFF.

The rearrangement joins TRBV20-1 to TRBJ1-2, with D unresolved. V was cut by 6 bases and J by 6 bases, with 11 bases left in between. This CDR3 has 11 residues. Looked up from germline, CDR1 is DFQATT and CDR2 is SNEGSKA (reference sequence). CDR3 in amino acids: CSAPGFDGYTF. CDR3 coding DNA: TGCAGTGCCCCGGGTTTCGATGGCTACACCTTC.

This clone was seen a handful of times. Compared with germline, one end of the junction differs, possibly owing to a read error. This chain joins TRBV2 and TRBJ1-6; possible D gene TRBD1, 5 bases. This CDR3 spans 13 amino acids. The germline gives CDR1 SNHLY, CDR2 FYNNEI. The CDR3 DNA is TGTGCCAGCTCCCGGGACTATAATTCACCCCCCCACTTT. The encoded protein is CASSRDYNSPPHF.

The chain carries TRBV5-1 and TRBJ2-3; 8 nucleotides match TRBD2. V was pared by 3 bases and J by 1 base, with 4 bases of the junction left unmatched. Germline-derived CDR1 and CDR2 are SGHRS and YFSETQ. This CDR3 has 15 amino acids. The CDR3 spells CASSYSGTGTDTQYF. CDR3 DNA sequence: TGCGCCAGCAGCTATAGCGGGACTGGCACAGATACGCAGTATTTT.

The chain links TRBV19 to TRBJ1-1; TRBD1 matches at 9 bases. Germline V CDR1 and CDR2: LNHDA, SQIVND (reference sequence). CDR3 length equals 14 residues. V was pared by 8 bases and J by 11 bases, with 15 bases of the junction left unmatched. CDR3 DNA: TGTGCCAGTCATTCCACAGGGGGCGCGGGTAGGGCTTTCTTT. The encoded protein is CASHSTGGAGRAFF.